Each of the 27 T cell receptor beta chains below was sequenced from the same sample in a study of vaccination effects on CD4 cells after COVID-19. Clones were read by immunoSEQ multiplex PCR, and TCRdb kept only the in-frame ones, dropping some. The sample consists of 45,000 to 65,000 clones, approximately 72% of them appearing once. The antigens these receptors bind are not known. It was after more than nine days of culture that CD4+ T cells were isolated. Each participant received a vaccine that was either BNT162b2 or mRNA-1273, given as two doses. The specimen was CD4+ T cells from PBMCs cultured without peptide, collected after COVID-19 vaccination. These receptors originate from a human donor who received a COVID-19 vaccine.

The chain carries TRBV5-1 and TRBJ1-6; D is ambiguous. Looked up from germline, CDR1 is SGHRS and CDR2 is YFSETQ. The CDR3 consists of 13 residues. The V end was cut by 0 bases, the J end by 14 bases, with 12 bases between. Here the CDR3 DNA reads TGCGCCAGCAGCTTGGCGGGGTTCGGGGCCCTCCACTTT. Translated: CASSLAGFGALHF.

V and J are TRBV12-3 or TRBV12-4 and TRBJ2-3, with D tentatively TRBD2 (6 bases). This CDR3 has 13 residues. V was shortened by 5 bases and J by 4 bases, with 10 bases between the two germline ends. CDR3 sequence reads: CASSPGVADTQYF. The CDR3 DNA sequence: TGTGCCAGCAGTCCGGGGGTGGCAGATACGCAGTATTTT.

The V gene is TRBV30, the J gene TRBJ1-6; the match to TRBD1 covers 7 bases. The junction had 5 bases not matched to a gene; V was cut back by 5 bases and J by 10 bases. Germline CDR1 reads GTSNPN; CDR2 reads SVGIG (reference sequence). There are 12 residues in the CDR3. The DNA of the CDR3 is TGTGCCTGGGACAGGGCCGGATCACCCCTCCACTTT. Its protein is CAWDRAGSPLHF.

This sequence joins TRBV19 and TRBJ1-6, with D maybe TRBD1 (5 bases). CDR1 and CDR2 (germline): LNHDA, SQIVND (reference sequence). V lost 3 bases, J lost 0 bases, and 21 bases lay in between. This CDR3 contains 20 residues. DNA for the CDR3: TGTGCCAGTAGTATCGCGACACTTTCGGGGGATAGCTCCTATAATTCACCCCTCCACTTT. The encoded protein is CASSIATLSGDSSYNSPLHF.

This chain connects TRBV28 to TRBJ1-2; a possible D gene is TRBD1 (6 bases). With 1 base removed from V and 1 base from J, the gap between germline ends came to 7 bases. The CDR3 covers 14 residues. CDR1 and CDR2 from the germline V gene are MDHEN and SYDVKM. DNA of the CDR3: TGTGCCAGCAGTTTATTACAGGGTAACTATGGCTACACCTTC. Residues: CASSLLQGNYGYTF.

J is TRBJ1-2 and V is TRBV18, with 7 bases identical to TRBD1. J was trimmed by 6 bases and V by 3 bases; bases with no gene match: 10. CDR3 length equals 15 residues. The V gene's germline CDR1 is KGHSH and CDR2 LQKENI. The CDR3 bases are TGTGCCAGCTCACCCGATTTAAGTGACAGGGATGGCTACACCTTC. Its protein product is CASSPDLSDRDGYTF. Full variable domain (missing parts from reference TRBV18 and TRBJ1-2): NAGVMQNPRHLVRRRGQEARLRCSPMKGHSHVYWYRQLPEEGLKFMVYLQKENIIDESGMPKERFSAEFPKEGPSILRIQQVVRGDSAAYFCASSPDLSDRDGYTFGSGTRLTVV.

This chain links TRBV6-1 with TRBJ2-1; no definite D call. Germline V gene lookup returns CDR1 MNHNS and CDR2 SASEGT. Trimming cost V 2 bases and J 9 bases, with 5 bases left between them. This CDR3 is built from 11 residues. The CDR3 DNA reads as TGTGCCAGCAGTGAATATCCTGAGCAGTTCTTC. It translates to CASSEYPEQFF.

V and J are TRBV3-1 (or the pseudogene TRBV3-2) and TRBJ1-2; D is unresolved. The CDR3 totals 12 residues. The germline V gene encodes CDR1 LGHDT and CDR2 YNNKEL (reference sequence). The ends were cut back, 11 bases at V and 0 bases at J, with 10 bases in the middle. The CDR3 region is CASGGANYGYTF. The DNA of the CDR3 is TGTGCCTCTGGTGGAGCTAACTATGGCTACACCTTC.

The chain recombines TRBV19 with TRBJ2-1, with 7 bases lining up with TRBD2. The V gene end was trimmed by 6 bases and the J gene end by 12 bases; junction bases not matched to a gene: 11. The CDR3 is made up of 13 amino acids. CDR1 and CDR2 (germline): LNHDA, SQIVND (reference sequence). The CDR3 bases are TGTGCCAGTAGACCAAACCCCAGGGAGGGGCAGTTCTTC. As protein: CASRPNPREGQFF.

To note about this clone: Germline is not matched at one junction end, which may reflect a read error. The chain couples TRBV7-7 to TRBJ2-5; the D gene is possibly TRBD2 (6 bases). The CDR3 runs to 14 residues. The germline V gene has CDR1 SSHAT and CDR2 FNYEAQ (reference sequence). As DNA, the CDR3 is TGTGCTAGCAGCTCAGGCGGGGTATCTGAGACCCAGTACTTC. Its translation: CASSSGGVSETQYF.

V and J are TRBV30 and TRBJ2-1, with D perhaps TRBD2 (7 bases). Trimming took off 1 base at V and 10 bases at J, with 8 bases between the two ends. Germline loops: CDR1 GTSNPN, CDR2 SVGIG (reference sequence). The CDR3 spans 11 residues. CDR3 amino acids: CAWSGGGEQFF. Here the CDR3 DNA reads TGTGCCTGGAGTGGGGGGGGCGAGCAGTTCTTC.

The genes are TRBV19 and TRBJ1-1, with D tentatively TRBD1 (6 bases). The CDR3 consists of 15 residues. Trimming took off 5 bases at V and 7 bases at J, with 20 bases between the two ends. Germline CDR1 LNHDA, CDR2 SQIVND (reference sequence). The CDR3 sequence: CASSPVGGQGLEAFF. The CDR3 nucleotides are TGTGCCAGTAGTCCCGTCGGGGGGCAGGGGCTTGAAGCTTTCTTT.

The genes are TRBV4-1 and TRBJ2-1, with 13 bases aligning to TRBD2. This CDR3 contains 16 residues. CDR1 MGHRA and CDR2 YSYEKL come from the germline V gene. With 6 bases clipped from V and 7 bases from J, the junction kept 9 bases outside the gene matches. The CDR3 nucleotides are TGCGCCAGCAGATCCCGACTAGCGGGAGGTGGGAATGAGCAGTTCTTC. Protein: CASRSRLAGGGNEQFF.

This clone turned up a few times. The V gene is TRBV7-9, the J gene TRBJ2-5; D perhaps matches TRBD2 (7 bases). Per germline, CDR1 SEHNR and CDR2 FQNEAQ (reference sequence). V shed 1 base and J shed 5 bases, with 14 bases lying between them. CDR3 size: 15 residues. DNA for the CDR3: TGTGCCAGCAGCTTAGAAGCTGGGAGGGGGGAGACCCAGTACTTC. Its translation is CASSLEAGRGETQYF.

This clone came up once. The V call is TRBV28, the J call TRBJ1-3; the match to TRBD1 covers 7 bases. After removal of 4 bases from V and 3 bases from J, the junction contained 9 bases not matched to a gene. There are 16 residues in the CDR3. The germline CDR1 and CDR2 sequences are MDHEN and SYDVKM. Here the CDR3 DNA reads TGTGCCAGCAGTTCCTACAGGGGTAGGGGTGGAAACACCATATATTTT. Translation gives CASSSYRGRGGNTIYF. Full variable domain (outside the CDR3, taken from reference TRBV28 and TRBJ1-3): DVKVTQSSRYLVKRTGEKVFLECVQDMDHENMFWYRQDPGLGLRLIYFSYDVKMKEKGDIPEGYSVSREKKERFSLILESASTNQTSMYLCASSSYRGRGGNTIYFGEGSWLTVV.

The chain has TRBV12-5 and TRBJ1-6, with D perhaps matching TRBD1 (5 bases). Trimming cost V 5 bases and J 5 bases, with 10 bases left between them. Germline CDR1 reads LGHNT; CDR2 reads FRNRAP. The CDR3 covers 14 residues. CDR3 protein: CASGNGADNSPLHF. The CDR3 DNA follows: TGTGCTAGTGGTAACGGGGCGGATAATTCACCCCTCCACTTT.

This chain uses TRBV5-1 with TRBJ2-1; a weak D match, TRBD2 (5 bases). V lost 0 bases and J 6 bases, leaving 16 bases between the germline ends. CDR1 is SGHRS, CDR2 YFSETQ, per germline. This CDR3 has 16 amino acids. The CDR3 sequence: CASSLDTRGGFNEQFF. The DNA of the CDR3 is TGCGCCAGCAGCTTGGACACTAGAGGAGGTTTCAATGAGCAGTTCTTC.

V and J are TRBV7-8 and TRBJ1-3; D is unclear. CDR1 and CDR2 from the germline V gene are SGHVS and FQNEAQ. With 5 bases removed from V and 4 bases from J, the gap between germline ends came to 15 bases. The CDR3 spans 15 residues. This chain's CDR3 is CASSLTSWVGNTIYF. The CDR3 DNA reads TGTGCCAGCAGCCTCACAAGTTGGGTGGGAAACACCATATATTTT.

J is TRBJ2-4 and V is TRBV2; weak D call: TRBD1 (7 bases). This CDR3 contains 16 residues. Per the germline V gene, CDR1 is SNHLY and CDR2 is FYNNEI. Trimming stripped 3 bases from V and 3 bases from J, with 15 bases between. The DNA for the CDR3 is TGTGCCAGCAGTGACGAGACAGGGCGGGGCAAAAACATTCAGTACTTC. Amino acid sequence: CASSDETGRGKNIQYF.

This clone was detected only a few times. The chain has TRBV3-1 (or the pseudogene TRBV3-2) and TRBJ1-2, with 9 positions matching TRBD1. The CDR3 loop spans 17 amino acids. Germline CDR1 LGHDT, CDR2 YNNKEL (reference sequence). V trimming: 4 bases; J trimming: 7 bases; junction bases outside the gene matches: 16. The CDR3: CASSLSGTGSRRGGYTF. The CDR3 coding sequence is TGTGCCAGCAGCCTTTCCGGGACAGGGTCACGCAGGGGTGGCTACACCTTC.

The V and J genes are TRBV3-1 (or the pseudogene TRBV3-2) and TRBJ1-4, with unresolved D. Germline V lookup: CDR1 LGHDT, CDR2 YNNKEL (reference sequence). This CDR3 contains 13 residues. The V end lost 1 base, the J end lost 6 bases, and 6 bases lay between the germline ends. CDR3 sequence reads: CASSQVSDEKLFF. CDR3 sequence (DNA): TGTGCCAGCAGCCAAGTGTCGGATGAAAAACTGTTTTTT.

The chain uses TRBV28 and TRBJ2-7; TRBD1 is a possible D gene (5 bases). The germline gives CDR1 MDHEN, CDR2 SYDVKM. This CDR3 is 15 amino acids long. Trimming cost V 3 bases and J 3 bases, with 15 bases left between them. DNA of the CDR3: TGTGCCAGCAGTTTTCAGGGCAGGGTCTTCTACGAGCAGTACTTC. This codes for CASSFQGRVFYEQYF.

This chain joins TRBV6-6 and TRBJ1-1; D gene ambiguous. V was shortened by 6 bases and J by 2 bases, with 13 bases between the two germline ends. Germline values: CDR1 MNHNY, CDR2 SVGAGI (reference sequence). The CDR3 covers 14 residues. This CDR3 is CASREGRDNTEAFF. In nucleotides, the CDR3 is TGTGCCAGCAGGGAAGGACGGGATAACACTGAAGCTTTCTTT.

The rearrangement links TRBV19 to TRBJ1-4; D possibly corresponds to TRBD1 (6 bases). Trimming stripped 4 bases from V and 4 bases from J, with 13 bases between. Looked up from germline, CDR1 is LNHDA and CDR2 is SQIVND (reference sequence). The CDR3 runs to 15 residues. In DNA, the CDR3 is TGTGCCAGTAGTACCGGACAGACTTTTAATGAAAAACTGTTTTTT. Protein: CASSTGQTFNEKLFF.

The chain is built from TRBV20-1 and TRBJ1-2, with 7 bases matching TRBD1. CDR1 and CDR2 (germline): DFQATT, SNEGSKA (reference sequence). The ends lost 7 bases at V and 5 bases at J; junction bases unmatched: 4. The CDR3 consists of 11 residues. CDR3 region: CSGGGEYGYTF. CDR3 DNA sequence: TGCAGTGGAGGGGGCGAATATGGCTACACCTTC.

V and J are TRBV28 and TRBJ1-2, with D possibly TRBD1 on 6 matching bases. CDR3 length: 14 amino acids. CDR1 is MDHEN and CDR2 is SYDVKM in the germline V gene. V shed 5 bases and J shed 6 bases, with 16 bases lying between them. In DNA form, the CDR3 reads TGTGCCAGCAGTCCGTACGACAGGTTTAATGGCTACACCTTC. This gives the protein CASSPYDRFNGYTF.

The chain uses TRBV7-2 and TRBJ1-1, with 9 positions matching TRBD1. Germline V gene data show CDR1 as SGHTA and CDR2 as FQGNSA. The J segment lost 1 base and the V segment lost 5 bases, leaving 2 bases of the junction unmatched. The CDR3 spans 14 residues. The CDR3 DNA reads TGTGCCAGCAGCCCACAGGGGGCGAACACTGAAGCTTTCTTT. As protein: CASSPQGANTEAFF.